This T cell receptor beta chain appears in the sequencing data of a study of early T cells in non-severe SARS-CoV-2 infection. About the study: Whole-blood bulk RNA, unsorted, was sequenced, and chains were unpaired. Study findings and constraints: Matching results from VDJdb favored anti-spike CD8 responses, leaving private and CD4 specificities undetected.

CDR1 and CDR2 (germline): LNHDA, SQIVND (reference sequence). The J segment lost 0 bases and the V segment lost 10 bases, leaving 5 bases of the junction unmatched. This CDR3 is built from 13 residues. Tagging with unique molecular identifiers was applied to individual cDNA molecules. TCRdb ran MiXCR on the 5' RACE reads and lists one entry per CDR3 protein. Among some 82,000 distinct CDR3 sequences listed, roughly 5.7% were seen once. On this clonotype itself: The target antigen is unknown.

The sequence was obtained from an adult who was a healthcare worker with PCR-confirmed SARS-CoV-2 infection or an uninfected control (not recorded which). V and J are TRBV19 and TRBJ1-1, with 7 bases matching TRBD1. Specimen: whole blood. CDR3 DNA: TGTGCCACGCGGGACAGACTGAACACTGAAGCTTTCTTT. It specifies CATRDRLNTEAFF.